This entry lists 32 T cell receptor beta chains sequenced from one sample in a study of blood T cell repertoires in COVID-19. Sequencing was performed with immunoSEQ multiplex PCR; in TCRdb, only in-frame clones are kept and a portion is missing. The repertoire holds around 230,000 clones, with 80% to 85% as singletons. The sequenced sample consisted of peripheral blood. Receptors were obtained from a woman between 55 and 75 years old with active or convalescent COVID-19.

The gene calls are TRBV29-1 and TRBJ1-5; TRBD1 aligns across 12 bases. Germline V lookup: CDR1 SQVTM, CDR2 ANQGSEA. This CDR3 comprises 16 residues. This chain's CDR3 is CSGGTGGSGGNQPQHF. CDR3 sequence (DNA): TGCAGTGGTGGGACAGGGGGCTCTGGAGGGAATCAGCCCCAGCATTTT.

The CDR3 nucleotides read TGCAGCGGTGGATCAGGGTCCTACGAGCAGTACTTC. Translated, it gives CSGGSGSYEQYF. The rearrangement uses TRBV29-1 and TRBJ2-7; the D gene is possibly TRBD1 (5 bases). CDR1 is SQVTM and CDR2 is ANQGSEA in the germline V gene. CDR3 length: 12 amino acids. Trimming pared 7 bases from V and 1 base from J, leaving 11 bases between.

The chain uses TRBV5-6 and TRBJ2-2, with 9 bases fitting TRBD1. Losses at the gene ends were 1 base for V and 2 bases for J; bases not matched to a gene: 3. The CDR3 extends over 16 amino acids. The germline gives CDR1 SGHDT, CDR2 YYEEEE. The CDR3 DNA sequence: TGTGCCAGCAGCTTGCGGACAGGGGTAAACACCGGGGAGCTGTTTTTT. It is translated as CASSLRTGVNTGELFF.

The chain carries TRBV5-1 and TRBJ1-4; the D gene is possibly TRBD1 (5 bases). Germline-derived CDR1 and CDR2 are SGHRS and YFSETQ. The CDR3 is made up of 15 amino acids. Trimming stripped 4 bases from V and 7 bases from J, with 17 bases between. The DNA of the CDR3 is TGCGCCAGCAGCGGGGACGTTTCGCGGGGTGAAAAACTGTTTTTT. Protein sequence: CASSGDVSRGEKLFF.

V is TRBV7-9 and J is TRBJ1-1; TRBD1 matches at 10 bases. Germline CDR1 SEHNR, CDR2 FQNEAQ (reference sequence). The CDR3 runs to 15 residues. Losses at the gene ends were 7 bases for V and 6 bases for J; bases not matched to a gene: 11. This CDR3 is CASTVSGQGRAEAFF. The CDR3 DNA follows: TGTGCCAGCACCGTTTCGGGACAGGGGAGGGCTGAAGCTTTCTTT.

This rearrangement joins TRBV5-1 to TRBJ2-1; TRBD2 might be the D (5 bases). Germline V gene data show CDR1 as SGHRS and CDR2 as YFSETQ. The CDR3 runs 16 residues. Trimming shortened V by 0 bases and J by 2 bases, and 12 bases separated the two germline ends. The CDR3 sequence is CASSLGSTTPYNEQFF. CDR3 sequence (DNA): TGCGCCAGCAGCTTGGGTTCGACTACTCCCTACAATGAGCAGTTCTTC.

DNA for the CDR3: TGTGCCAGCAGCCAAGCGGGGAGTTCACCCCTCCACTTT. It translates to CASSQAGSSPLHF. The chain recombines TRBV3-1 (or the pseudogene TRBV3-2) with TRBJ1-6; D is uncertain. Trimming took off 1 base at V and 9 bases at J, with 7 bases between the two ends. Germline V gene data show CDR1 as LGHDT and CDR2 as YNNKEL (reference sequence). The CDR3 has 13 residues.

The rearrangement links TRBV6-5 to TRBJ2-1, with 10 bases fitting TRBD1. The CDR3 covers 15 residues. The V gene end was trimmed by 5 bases and the J gene end by 9 bases; junction bases not matched to a gene: 10. In germline, CDR1 is MNHEY, CDR2 SVGAGI. The CDR3 sequence is CASSQPGQGTTEQFF. Here the CDR3 DNA reads TGTGCCAGCAGTCAACCGGGACAGGGGACTACTGAGCAGTTCTTC.

The chain uses TRBV27 and TRBJ1-1, with 10 bases lining up with TRBD1. Germline-derived CDR1 and CDR2 are MNHEY and SMNVEV (reference sequence). This CDR3 region has 13 residues. V was clipped by 6 bases and J by 10 bases; unmatched bases: 8. The CDR3 loop reads CASSLSGTGAAFF. DNA for the CDR3: TGTGCCAGCAGCCTATCGGGGACAGGGGCAGCTTTCTTT.

This chain connects TRBV15 to TRBJ2-1, with TRBD2 matching 12 bases. The CDR3 spans 18 residues. V lost 0 bases to trimming and J lost 3 bases; unmatched junction nucleotides: 6. The germline V gene has CDR1 LNHNV and CDR2 YYDKDF (reference sequence). CDR3 residues: CATSRDLAGGPRYNEQFF. The CDR3, as DNA: TGTGCCACCAGCAGAGATCTAGCGGGGGGGCCTCGCTACAATGAGCAGTTCTTC.

A note on this clone: This sample also contains other DNA sequences that code for the same CDR3. V usage is TRBV11-2 and J usage is TRBJ2-1, with TRBD2 as a possible D gene (6 bases). V shed 1 base and J shed 0 bases, with 10 bases lying between them. From germline, CDR1 is SGHAT and CDR2 FQNNGV. The CDR3 has 16 amino acids. CDR3 region: CASSLVRGSSYNEQFF. Written as DNA, the CDR3 is TGTGCCAGCAGCTTAGTTCGGGGGTCCTCCTACAATGAGCAGTTCTTC.

This clone came up a few times. At one boundary the junction diverges from the germline segment, which might be a read error. The V call is TRBV7-9, the J call TRBJ2-3, with 7 bases lining up with TRBD1. This CDR3 is 13 amino acids long. CDR1 and CDR2 (germline): SEHNR, FQNEAQ (reference sequence). As DNA, the CDR3 is TGTGCCAGCAGCTTAGCGACCGGGACAGCTACACATTTT. It encodes CASSLATGTATHF.

This chain connects TRBV7-9 to TRBJ1-2; 7 bases match TRBD1. The V gene's germline CDR1 is SEHNR and CDR2 FQNEAQ (reference sequence). Unmatched junction bases numbered 10, after V lost 5 bases and J lost 7 bases. This CDR3 has 14 amino acids. The CDR3 region is CASSRVEGAGGYTF. CDR3 coding DNA: TGTGCCAGCAGCCGAGTAGAGGGGGCAGGTGGCTACACCTTC.

This rearrangement joins TRBV5-6 to TRBJ2-5; TRBD2 agrees at 8 bases. This CDR3 contains 16 residues. CDR1 and CDR2 (germline): SGHDT, YYEEEE. V lost 3 bases, J lost 0 bases, and 7 bases stayed unmatched. CDR3 amino acids: CASSSTGGGYQETQYF. In DNA, the CDR3 is TGTGCCAGCAGCTCCACGGGAGGGGGTTACCAAGAGACCCAGTACTTC.

The V gene is TRBV4-1, the J gene TRBJ1-2; 8 nucleotides agree with TRBD1. This CDR3 contains 16 residues. Trimming took 6 bases from V and 7 from J; bases not matched to a gene: 16. Germline assignment: CDR1 MGHRA and CDR2 YSYEKL. The CDR3 nucleotides are TGCGCCAGCAGTCGTACCCCTCAGGGGGCGCAGGGTGGCTACACCTTC. Translated: CASSRTPQGAQGGYTF.

In its sample, this clone was seen a few times. This sequence joins TRBV19 and TRBJ1-3; D may be TRBD1 (5 bases). Between the trimmed V and J ends, which lost 10 bases and 1 base, there was a span of 14 bases. This CDR3 comprises 14 residues. Germline lookup yields CDR1 LNHDA and CDR2 SQIVND (reference sequence). Written as DNA, the CDR3 is TGTGCCACCTCCCCGGGGACTTCTGGAAACACCATATATTTT. It specifies CATSPGTSGNTIYF.

This clone was detected a few times. The V and J genes are TRBV6-6 and TRBJ1-2; 11 positions agree with TRBD1. The CDR3 contains 14 residues. Trimming cost V 4 bases and J 4 bases; bases outside gene matches: 2. Germline CDR1 MNHNY, CDR2 SVGAGI (reference sequence). The CDR3 here is CASSWTGGSYGYTF. CDR3 bases: TGTGCCAGCAGTTGGACAGGGGGCTCCTATGGCTACACCTTC.

The genes are TRBV27 and TRBJ1-2; TRBD1 aligns across 7 bases. V trimming: 5 bases; J trimming: 2 bases; junction bases outside the gene matches: 8. The CDR3 sequence is 15 residues long. Germline V CDR1 and CDR2: MNHEY, SMNVEV (reference sequence). The CDR3 DNA is TGTGCCAGCAGTCAACAAGGACAGGTCAACTATGGCTACACCTTC. This gives the protein CASSQQGQVNYGYTF.

The rearrangement uses TRBV2 and TRBJ2-7; the D gene is possibly TRBD1 (5 bases). Per the germline V gene, CDR1 is SNHLY and CDR2 is FYNNEI. CDR3 size: 13 residues. Between the trimmed V and J ends, which lost 8 bases and 0 bases, there was a span of 11 bases. The CDR3 DNA reads as TGTGCCAGCCTTAGACAGACCTCCTACGAGCAGTACTTC. It translates to CASLRQTSYEQYF. Based on the CDR3 plus reference TRBV2 and TRBJ2-7, the full variable domain is EPEVTQTPSHQVTQMGQEVILRCVPISNHLYFYWYRQILGQKVEFLVSFYNNEISEKSEIFDDQFSVERPDGSNFTLKIRSTKLEDSAMYFCASLRQTSYEQYFGPGTRLTVT.

The rearrangement uses TRBV5-1 and TRBJ2-1, with 8 positions matching TRBD2. The V gene end was trimmed by 2 bases and the J gene end by 2 bases; junction bases not matched to a gene: 6. The CDR3 consists of 16 residues. Germline V gives CDR1 SGHRS, CDR2 YFSETQ. CDR3 in amino acids: CASSFSGAPPYNEQFF. DNA for the CDR3: TGCGCCAGCAGCTTTAGCGGGGCGCCGCCCTACAATGAGCAGTTCTTC. The full variable domain, rest sourced from reference TRBV5-1 and TRBJ2-1, is KAGVTQTPRYLIKTRGQQVTLSCSPISGHRSVSWYQQTPGQGLQFLFEYFSETQRNKGNFPGRFSGRQFSNSRSEMNVSTLELGDSALYLCASSFSGAPPYNEQFFGPGTRLTVL.

This clone was recorded a few times. The chain carries TRBV7-8 and TRBJ1-2; D possibly corresponds to TRBD1 (6 bases). The V and J ends lost 1 base and 3 bases respectively, with 9 bases between them. There are 14 residues in the CDR3. Germline lookup yields CDR1 SGHVS and CDR2 FQNEAQ. CDR3 loop: CASSLGGQHYGYTF. CDR3 nucleotides: TGTGCCAGCAGCTTAGGGGGACAACACTATGGCTACACCTTC.

In its sample, this clone was seen a few times. The chain is built from TRBV7-9 and TRBJ1-1; possible D gene TRBD1, 5 bases. The CDR3 spans 13 residues. V lost 3 bases and J 8 bases, leaving 13 bases between the germline ends. From germline, CDR1 is SEHNR and CDR2 FQNEAQ (reference sequence). Here the CDR3 DNA reads TGTGCCAGCAGCTTCAGGGCACCGGCGGAAGCTTTCTTT. Translation: CASSFRAPAEAFF. Filled out from reference TRBV7-9 and TRBJ1-1, the complete variable domain reads DTGVSQNPRHKITKRGQNVTFRCDPISEHNRLYWYRQTLGQGPEFLTYFQNEAQLEKSRLLSDRFSAERPKGSFSTLEIQRTEQGDSAMYLCASSFRAPAEAFFGQGTRLTVV.

The V and J genes are TRBV18 and TRBJ2-3; possibly TRBD2 for D (5 bases). Germline CDR1 and CDR2: KGHSH and LQKENI. This CDR3 is built from 16 residues. The V end was cut by 3 bases, the J end by 6 bases, with 19 bases between. The DNA of the CDR3 is TGTGCCAGCTCACCTAGATCTCCGGGAACACACGATACGCAGTATTTT. Translated: CASSPRSPGTHDTQYF.

This clone came up a few times. The chain uses TRBV7-2 and TRBJ1-3; 8 positions agree with TRBD1. The junction had 5 bases not matched to a gene; V was cut back by 5 bases and J by 2 bases. Germline CDR1 reads SGHTA; CDR2 reads FQGNSA. The CDR3 runs to 15 residues. Here the CDR3 reads CASSIGQGAGNTIYF. The CDR3 bases are TGTGCCAGCAGCATTGGACAGGGTGCTGGAAACACCATATATTTT.

Only a few counts were recorded for this clone. The rearrangement joins TRBV28 to TRBJ1-2; D gene ambiguous. Germline loops: CDR1 MDHEN, CDR2 SYDVKM. V was cut by 7 bases and J by 0 bases, with 9 bases left in between. The CDR3 spans 13 residues. As DNA, the CDR3 is TGTGCCAGCACATTACAGACTAACTATGGCTACACCTTC. It encodes CASTLQTNYGYTF.

As DNA, the CDR3 is TGTGCCAGCAGTGCCCCAGGTAAAGGTCATGAGCAGTTCTTC. Its translation is CASSAPGKGHEQFF. The chain couples TRBV2 to TRBJ2-1; D not resolved. Per the germline V gene, CDR1 is SNHLY and CDR2 is FYNNEI. The CDR3 contains 14 residues. V lost 4 bases to trimming and J lost 8 bases, with 15 bases between them.

This chain joins TRBV7-9 and TRBJ2-3, with a tentative D call TRBD2 (5 bases). The CDR3 runs 15 residues. V gave up 5 bases and J gave up 0 bases, with 12 bases separating them. CDR1 and CDR2 from the germline V gene are SEHNR and FQNEAQ (reference sequence). The CDR3 sequence: CASSTLRGSTDTQYF. The CDR3 DNA is TGTGCCAGCAGCACTCTTCGGGGAAGCACAGATACGCAGTATTTT.

This chain uses TRBV9 with TRBJ1-5; possible D gene TRBD1, 6 bases. Germline V lookup: CDR1 SGDLS, CDR2 YYNGEE. CDR3 length equals 15 residues. Trimming shortened V by 0 bases and J by 6 bases, and 13 bases separated the two germline ends. The CDR3 region is CASSVASGDGQPQHF. The CDR3 DNA sequence: TGTGCCAGCAGCGTAGCTTCAGGGGATGGTCAGCCCCAGCATTTT.

This chain joins TRBV2 and TRBJ1-3; 9 bases are a match to TRBD1. This CDR3 region has 12 residues. V dropped 6 bases and J dropped 14; count of bases not matched to a gene: 8. Germline CDR1 SNHLY, CDR2 FYNNEI. The CDR3 DNA sequence: TGTGCCAGCAGGGCCACAGGGGGCCCGTTATATTTT. Its translation is CASRATGGPLYF.

The rearrangement joins TRBV11-2 to TRBJ2-3; 13 bases align to TRBD2. Germline V gene sequence: CDR1 SGHAT, CDR2 FQNNGV. The CDR3 extends over 17 amino acids. The V gene end was trimmed by 2 bases and the J gene end by 2 bases; junction bases not matched to a gene: 4. Here the CDR3 reads CASSLTGLAGDTDTQYF. CDR3 in DNA: TGTGCCAGCAGCTTAACCGGACTAGCGGGGGACACAGATACGCAGTATTTT.

This rearrangement joins TRBV29-1 to TRBJ1-4, with no clear D. CDR1 SQVTM and CDR2 ANQGSEA come from the germline V gene. The CDR3 covers 12 residues. V shed 4 bases and J shed 8 bases, with 11 bases lying between them. The CDR3 nucleotides are TGCAGCGTTGGTTACCTCGGGGAAAAACTGTTTTTT. This encodes CSVGYLGEKLFF.

The rearrangement uses TRBV7-2 and TRBJ2-3; 7 bases map to TRBD2. Germline-derived CDR1 and CDR2 are SGHTA and FQGNSA. The V and J ends lost 1 base and 1 base, in that order; junction bases with no gene match: 5. The CDR3 length is 16 residues. CDR3: CASSLGLLAGTDTQYF. CDR3 DNA sequence: TGTGCCAGCAGCTTAGGTCTTCTAGCGGGCACAGATACGCAGTATTTT.